This TCR beta chain was identified during a study of blood T cell repertoires in COVID-19. Overall study: The origin of the acute and convalescent COVID-19 samples was the United States, Italy and Spain. From T cells, B-cell-depleted T cells, or PBMCs came the material, which was cDNA or gDNA.

Seattle participants joined during active infection and were tracked over time. V was clipped by 3 bases and J by 6 bases; unmatched bases: 13. Germline V gene lookup returns CDR1 MGHDK and CDR2 SYGVNS. CDR3 length: 16 residues. Per the original methods: Nucleated cell counts were estimated from reference gene primer amplification. Sequencing was performed with immunoSEQ multiplex PCR; in TCRdb, only in-frame clones are kept and a portion is missing. The V and J calls and clone size are taken from that table; D and trimming were inferred from the DNA. The sample consists of 200,000 to 250,000 clones, more than 85% of them appearing once.

The TCR was taken from a woman between 50 and 59 years old with COVID-19, enrolled during active disease. The chain is built from TRBV25-1 and TRBJ2-7; 8 bases agree with TRBD1. The specimen sequenced was peripheral blood. CDR3 nucleotide sequence: TGTGCCAGCAGTGACCCCCCGGACAGGGATTCGGGCGAGCAGTACTTC. Encoded protein: CASSDPPDRDSGEQYF.